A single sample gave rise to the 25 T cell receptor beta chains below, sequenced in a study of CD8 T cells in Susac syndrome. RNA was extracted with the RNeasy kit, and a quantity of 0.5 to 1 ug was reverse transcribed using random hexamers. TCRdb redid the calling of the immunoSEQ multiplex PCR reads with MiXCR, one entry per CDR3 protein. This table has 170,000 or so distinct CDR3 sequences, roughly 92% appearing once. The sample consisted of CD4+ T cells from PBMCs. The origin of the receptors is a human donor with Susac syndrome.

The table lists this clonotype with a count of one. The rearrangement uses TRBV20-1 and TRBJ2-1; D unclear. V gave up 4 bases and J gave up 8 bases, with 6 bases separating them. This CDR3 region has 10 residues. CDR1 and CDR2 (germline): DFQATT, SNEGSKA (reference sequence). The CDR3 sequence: CSAIEYEQFF. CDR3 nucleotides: TGCAGTGCTATCGAGTATGAGCAGTTCTTC.

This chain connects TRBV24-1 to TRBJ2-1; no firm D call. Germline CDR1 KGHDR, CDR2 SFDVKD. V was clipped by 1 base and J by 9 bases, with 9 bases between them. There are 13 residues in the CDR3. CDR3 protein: CATSDFSTGEQFF. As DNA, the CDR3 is TGTGCCACCAGTGATTTCTCCACGGGTGAGCAGTTCTTC.

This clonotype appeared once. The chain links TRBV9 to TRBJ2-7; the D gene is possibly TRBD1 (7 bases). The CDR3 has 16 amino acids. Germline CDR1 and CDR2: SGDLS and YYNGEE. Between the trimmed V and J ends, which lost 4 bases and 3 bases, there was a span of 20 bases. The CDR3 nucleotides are TGTGCCAGCAGCCCCCAGGGGGGACAGCCCTTCTACGAGCAGTACTTC. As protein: CASSPQGGQPFYEQYF.

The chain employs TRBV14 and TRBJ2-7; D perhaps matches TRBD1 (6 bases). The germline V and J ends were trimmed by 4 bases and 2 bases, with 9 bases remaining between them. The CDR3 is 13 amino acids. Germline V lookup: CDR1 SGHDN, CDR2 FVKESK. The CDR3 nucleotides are TGTGCCAGCAGCCTCCAGGGGACCTACGAGCAGTACTTC. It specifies CASSLQGTYEQYF.

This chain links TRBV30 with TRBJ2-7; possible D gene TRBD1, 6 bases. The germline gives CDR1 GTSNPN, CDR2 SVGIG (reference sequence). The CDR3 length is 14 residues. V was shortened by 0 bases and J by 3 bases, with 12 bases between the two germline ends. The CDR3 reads CAWSVQGADYEQYF. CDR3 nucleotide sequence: TGTGCCTGGAGTGTACAGGGAGCAGACTACGAGCAGTACTTC.

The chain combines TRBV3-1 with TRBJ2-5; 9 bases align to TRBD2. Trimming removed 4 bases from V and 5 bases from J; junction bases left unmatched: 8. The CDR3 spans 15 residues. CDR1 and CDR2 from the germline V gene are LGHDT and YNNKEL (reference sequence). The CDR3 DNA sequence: TGTGCCAGCAGCCCCAGGCGGGGGGGCTGGGAGACCCAGTACTTC. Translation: CASSPRRGGWETQYF.

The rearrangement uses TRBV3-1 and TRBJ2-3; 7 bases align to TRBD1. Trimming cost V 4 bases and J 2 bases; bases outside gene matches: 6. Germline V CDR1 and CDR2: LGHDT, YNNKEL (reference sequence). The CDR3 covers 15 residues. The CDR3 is CASSRGTVYTDTQYF. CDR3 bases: TGTGCCAGCAGCCGGGGGACAGTTTACACAGATACGCAGTATTTT.

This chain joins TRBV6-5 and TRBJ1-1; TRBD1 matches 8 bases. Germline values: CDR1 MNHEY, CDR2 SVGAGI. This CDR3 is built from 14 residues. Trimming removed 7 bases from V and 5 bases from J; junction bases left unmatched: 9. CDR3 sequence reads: CASTLGQGKTEAFF. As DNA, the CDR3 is TGTGCCAGCACCTTAGGACAGGGCAAAACTGAAGCTTTCTTT.

CDR3 bases: TGTGCCAGCAGCTTGGCGCAGGAACTCTATGGCTACACCTTC. This encodes CASSLAQELYGYTF. This sequence joins TRBV5-4 and TRBJ1-2; D ambiguous. From germline, CDR1 is SGHNT and CDR2 YYREEE (reference sequence). The CDR3 has 14 amino acids. V lost 0 bases, J lost 4 bases, and 10 bases lay in between.

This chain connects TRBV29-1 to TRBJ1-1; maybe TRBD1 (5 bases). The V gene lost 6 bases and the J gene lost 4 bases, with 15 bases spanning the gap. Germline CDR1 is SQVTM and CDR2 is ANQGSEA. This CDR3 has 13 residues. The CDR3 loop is CSVSNGGGTEAFF. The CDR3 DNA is TGCAGCGTCTCCAACGGGGGAGGCACTGAAGCTTTCTTT.

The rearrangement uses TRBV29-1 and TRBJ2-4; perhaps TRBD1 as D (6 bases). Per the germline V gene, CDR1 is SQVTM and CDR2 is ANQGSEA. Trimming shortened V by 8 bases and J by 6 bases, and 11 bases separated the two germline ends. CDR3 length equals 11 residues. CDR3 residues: CSPETGNIQYF. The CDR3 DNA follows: TGCAGCCCCGAGACAGGAAACATTCAGTACTTC.

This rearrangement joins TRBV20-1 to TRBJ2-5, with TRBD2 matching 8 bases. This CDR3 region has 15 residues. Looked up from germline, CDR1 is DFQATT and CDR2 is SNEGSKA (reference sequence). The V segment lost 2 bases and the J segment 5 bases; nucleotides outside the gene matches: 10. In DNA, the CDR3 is TGCAGTGCTAGAAAAGCTAGCGGGCCTGGGGAGACCCAGTACTTC. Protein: CSARKASGPGETQYF.

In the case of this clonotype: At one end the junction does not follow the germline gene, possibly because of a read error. The DNA of the CDR3 is TGTGCCAGCAGTAACCTCAGGGGGCGATCCGCCATTTTT. This translates into CASSNLRGRSAIF. The chain couples TRBV6-5 to TRBJ1-4, with 8 bases matching TRBD1. Germline V gives CDR1 MNHEY, CDR2 SVGAGI. The CDR3 consists of 13 residues.

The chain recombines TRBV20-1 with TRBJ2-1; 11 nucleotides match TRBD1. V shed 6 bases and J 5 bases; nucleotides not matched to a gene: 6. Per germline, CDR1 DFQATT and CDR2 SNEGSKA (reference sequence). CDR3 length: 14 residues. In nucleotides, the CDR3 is TGCAGTGCCTCCGGGACAGGGGGGGACAATGAGCAGTTCTTC. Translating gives CSASGTGGDNEQFF.

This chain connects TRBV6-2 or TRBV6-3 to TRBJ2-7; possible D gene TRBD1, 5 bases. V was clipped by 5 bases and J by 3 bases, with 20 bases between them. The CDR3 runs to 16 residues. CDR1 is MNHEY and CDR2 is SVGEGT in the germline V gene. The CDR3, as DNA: TGTGCCAGCAGTGGCCGTAGGGGCCGAGGAGACTACGAGCAGTACTTC. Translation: CASSGRRGRGDYEQYF.

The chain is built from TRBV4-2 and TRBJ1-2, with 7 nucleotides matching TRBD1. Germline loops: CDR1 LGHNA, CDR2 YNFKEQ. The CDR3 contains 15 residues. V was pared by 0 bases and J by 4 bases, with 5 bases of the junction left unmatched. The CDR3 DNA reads TGTGCCAGCAGCCAAGAGGGTCCAGGGGGCTATGGCTACACCTTC. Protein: CASSQEGPGGYGYTF.

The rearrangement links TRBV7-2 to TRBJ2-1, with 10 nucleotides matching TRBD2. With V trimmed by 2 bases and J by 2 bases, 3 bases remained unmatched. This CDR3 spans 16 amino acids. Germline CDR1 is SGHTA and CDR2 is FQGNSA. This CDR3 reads CASSLSGGAPYNEQFF. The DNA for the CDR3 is TGTGCCAGCAGCTTAAGCGGGGGGGCCCCCTACAATGAGCAGTTCTTC.

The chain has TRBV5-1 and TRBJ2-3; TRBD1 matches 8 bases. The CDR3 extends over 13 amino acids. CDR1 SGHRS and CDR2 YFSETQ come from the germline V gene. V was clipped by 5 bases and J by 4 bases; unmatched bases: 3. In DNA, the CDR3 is TGCGCCAGCAGAGAACAGGGGGCAGATACGCAGTATTTT. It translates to CASREQGADTQYF. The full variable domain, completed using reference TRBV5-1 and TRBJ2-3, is KAGVTQTPRYLIKTRGQQVTLSCSPISGHRSVSWYQQTPGQGLQFLFEYFSETQRNKGNFPGRFSGRQFSNSRSEMNVSTLELGDSALYLCASREQGADTQYFGPGTRLTVL.

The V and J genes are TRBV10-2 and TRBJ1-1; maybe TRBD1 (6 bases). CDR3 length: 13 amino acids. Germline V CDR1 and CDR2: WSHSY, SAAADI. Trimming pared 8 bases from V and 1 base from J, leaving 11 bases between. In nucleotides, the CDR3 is TGCGCCAGCCGAGGGACACCGAACACTGAAGCTTTCTTT. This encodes CASRGTPNTEAFF.

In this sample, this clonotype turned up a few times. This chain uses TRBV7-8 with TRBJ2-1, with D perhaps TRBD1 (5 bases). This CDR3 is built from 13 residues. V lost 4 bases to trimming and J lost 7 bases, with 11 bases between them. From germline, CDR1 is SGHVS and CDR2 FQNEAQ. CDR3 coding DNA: TGTGCCAGCAGCTCAGGGTTTCGGAATGAGCAGTTCTTC. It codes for CASSSGFRNEQFF.

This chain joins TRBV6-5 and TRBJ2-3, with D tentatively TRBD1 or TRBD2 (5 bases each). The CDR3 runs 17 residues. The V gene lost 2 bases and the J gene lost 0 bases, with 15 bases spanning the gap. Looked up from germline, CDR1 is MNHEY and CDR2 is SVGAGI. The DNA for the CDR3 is TGTGCCAGCAGTTACGGTATGGGGGTCTCGAGCACAGATACGCAGTATTTT. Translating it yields CASSYGMGVSSTDTQYF.

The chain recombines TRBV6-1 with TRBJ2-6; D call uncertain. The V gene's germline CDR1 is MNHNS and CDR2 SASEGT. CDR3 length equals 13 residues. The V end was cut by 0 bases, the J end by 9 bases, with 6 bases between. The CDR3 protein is CASSEAAHNVLTF. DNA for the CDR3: TGTGCCAGCAGTGAAGCGGCCCACAACGTCCTGACTTTC.

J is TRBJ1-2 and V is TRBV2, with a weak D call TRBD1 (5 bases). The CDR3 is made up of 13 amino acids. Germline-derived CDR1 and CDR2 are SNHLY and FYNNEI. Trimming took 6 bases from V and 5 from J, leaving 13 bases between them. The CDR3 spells CASRGTAGYGYTF. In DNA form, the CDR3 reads TGTGCCAGCAGGGGGACGGCGGGTTATGGCTACACCTTC. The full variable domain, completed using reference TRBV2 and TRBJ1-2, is EPEVTQTPSHQVTQMGQEVILRCVPISNHLYFYWYRQILGQKVEFLVSFYNNEISEKSEIFDDQFSVERPDGSNFTLKIRSTKLEDSAMYFCASRGTAGYGYTFGSGTRLTVV.

CDR3 coding DNA: TGCAGCGTTGAGTCGTCTAGCGGGGGGTCCTACAATGAGCAGTTCTTC. Its protein product is CSVESSSGGSYNEQFF. The chain combines TRBV29-1 with TRBJ2-1, with TRBD2 identical over 11 bases. The CDR3 consists of 16 residues. Trimming took 3 bases from V and 1 from J; bases not matched to a gene: 5. In germline, CDR1 is SQVTM, CDR2 ANQGSEA.

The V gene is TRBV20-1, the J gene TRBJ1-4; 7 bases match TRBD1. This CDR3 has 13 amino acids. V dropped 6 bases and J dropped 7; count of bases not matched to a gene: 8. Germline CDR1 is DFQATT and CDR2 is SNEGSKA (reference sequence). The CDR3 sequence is CSARQGSAEKLFF. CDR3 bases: TGCAGTGCCCGACAGGGTTCAGCTGAAAAACTGTTTTTT.